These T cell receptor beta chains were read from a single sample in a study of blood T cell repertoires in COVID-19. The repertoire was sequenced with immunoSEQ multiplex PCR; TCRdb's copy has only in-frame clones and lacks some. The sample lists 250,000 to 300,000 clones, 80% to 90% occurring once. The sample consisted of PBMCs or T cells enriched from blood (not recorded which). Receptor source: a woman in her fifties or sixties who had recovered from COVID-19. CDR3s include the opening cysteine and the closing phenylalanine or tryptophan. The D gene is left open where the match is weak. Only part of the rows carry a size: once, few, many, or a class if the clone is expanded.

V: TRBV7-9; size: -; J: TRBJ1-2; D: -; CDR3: CASSLGGANYGYTF; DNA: TGTGCCAGCAGCTTGGGAGGGGCTAACTATGGCTACACCTTC
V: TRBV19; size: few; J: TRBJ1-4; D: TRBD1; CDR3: CASSDRAIEKLFF; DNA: TGTGCCAGTTCGGACAGGGCCATCGAAAAACTGTTTTTT
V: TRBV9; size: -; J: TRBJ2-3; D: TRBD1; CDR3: CASSPGDRPLGTDTQYF; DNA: TGTGCCAGCAGCCCAGGGGACAGACCTCTCGGCACAGATACGCAGTATTTT
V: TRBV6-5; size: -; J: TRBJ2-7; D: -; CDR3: CASSRGLQYTYEQYF; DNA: TGTGCCAGCAGTCGCGGGTTACAATATACCTACGAGCAGTACTTC
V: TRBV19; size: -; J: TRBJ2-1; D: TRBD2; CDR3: CASSVTSGSSYNEQFF; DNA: TGTGCCAGTAGTGTGACTAGCGGGAGCTCCTACAATGAGCAGTTCTTC
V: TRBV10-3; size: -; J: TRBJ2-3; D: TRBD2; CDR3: CAISEGTSGTDTQYF; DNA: TGTGCCATCAGTGAAGGGACTAGCGGCACAGATACGCAGTATTTT
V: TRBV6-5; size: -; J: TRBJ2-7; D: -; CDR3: CASRDNTRRSYEQYF; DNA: TGTGCCAGCAGAGACAATACCCGAAGGTCCTACGAGCAGTACTTC
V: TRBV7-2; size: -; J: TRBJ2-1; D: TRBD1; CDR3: CASSFGTGAYNEQFF; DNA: TGTGCCAGCAGCTTCGGGACAGGGGCATACAATGAGCAGTTCTTC
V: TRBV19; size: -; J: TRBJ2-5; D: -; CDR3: CASSIDSVQETQYF; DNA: TGTGCCAGTAGTATAGATAGCGTTCAAGAGACCCAGTACTTC
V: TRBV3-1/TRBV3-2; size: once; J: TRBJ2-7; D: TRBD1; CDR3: CASSPGTANYEQYF; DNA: TGTGCCAGCAGCCCCGGGACAGCGAACTACGAGCAGTACTTC
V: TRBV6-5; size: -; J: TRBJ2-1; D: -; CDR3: CASSPRGTVYEQFF; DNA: TGTGCCAGCAGCCCCAGGGGCACAGTATATGAGCAGTTCTTC
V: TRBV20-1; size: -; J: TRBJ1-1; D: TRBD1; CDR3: CSALDRVAFF; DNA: TGCAGTGCCCTCGACAGGGTGGCTTTCTTT
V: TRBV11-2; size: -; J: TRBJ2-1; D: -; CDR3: CASSKLNEQFF; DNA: TGTGCCAGCAGCAAGCTCAATGAGCAGTTCTTC
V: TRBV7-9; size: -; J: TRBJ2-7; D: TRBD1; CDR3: CASSSGTGEGEQYF; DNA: TGTGCCAGCAGCTCCGGGACAGGGGAAGGCGAGCAGTACTTC
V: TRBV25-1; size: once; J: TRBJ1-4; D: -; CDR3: CASSEDGNRYNEKLFF; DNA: TGTGCCAGCAGTGAAGATGGGAACAGGTATAATGAAAAACTGTTTTTT
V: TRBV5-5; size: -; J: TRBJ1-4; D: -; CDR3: CASSQGTNEKLFF; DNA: TGTGCCAGCAGCCAGGGGACTAATGAAAAACTGTTTTTT
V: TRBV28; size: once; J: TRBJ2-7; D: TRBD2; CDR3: CASSERGAGGPYEQYF; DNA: TGTGCCAGCAGCGAACGTGGCGCGGGAGGGCCCTACGAGCAGTACTTC
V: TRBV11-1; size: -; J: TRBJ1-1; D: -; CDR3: CASSFTGNTEAFF; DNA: TGTGCCAGCAGCTTCACGGGGAACACTGAAGCTTTCTTT
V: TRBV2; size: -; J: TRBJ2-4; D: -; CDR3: CASKVSMGAGIQYF; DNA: TGTGCCAGCAAGGTGTCGATGGGGGCGGGTATTCAGTACTTC
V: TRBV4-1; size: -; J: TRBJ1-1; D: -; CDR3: CASSQDYVLNTEAFF; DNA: TGCGCCAGCAGCCAAGATTATGTTTTGAACACTGAAGCTTTCTTT
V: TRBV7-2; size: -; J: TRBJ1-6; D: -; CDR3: CASSPSGSVHNSPLHF; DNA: TGTGCCAGCAGCCCGTCAGGCTCCGTCCATAATTCACCCCTCCACTTT
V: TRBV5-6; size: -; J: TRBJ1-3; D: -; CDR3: CASRETGISGNTIYF; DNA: TGTGCCAGCAGGGAAACAGGGATCTCTGGAAACACCATATATTTT
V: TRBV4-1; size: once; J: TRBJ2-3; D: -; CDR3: CASSQRLVADTQYF; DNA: TGCGCCAGCAGCCAGCGACTAGTAGCAGATACGCAGTATTTT
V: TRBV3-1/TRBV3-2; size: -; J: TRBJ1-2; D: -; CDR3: CASSQDLTDYGYTF; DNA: TGTGCCAGCAGCCAAGATTTGACAGACTATGGCTACACCTTC
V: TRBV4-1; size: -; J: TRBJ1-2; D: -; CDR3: CASRPAGVYGYTF; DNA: TGCGCCAGCAGACCGGCGGGGGTTTATGGCTACACCTTC
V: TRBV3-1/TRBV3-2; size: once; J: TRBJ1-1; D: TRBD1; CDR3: CASSPWGGQGTEAFF; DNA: TGTGCCAGCAGCCCTTGGGGGGGACAGGGCACTGAAGCTTTCTTT
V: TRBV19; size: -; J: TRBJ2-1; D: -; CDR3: CASSLSVNEQFF; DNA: TGTGCCAGTAGTCTTTCCGTTAATGAGCAGTTCTTC
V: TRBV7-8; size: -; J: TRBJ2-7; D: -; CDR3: CASSTHRVHFYEQYF; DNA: TGTGCCAGCAGCACACACAGGGTTCATTTCTACGAGCAGTACTTC
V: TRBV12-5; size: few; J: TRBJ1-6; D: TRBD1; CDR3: CASGLRGTENSPLHF; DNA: TGTGCTAGTGGTTTGCGCGGGACAGAGAATTCACCCCTCCACTTT
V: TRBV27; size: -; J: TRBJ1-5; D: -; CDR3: CASSLTGHRNQPQHF; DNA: TGTGCCAGCAGTTTAACCGGACACCGCAATCAGCCCCAGCATTTT
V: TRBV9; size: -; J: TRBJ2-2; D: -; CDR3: CASSGLETGELFF; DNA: TGTGCCAGCAGCGGACTGGAAACCGGGGAGCTGTTTTTT